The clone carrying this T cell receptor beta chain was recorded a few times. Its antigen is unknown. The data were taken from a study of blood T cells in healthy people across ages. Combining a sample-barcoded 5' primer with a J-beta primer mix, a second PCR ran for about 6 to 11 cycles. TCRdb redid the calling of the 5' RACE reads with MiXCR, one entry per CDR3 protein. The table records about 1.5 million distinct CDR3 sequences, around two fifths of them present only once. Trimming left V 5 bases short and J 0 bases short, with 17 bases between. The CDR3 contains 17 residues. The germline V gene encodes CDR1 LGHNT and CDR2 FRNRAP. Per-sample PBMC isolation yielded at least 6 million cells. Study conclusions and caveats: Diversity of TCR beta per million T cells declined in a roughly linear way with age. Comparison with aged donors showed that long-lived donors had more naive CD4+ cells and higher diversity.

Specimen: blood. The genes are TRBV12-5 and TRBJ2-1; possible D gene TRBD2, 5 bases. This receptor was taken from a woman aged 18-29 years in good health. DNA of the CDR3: TGTGCTAGTGGTCGAGGGTACGACGGTAGCTCCTACAATGAGCAGTTCTTC. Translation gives CASGRGYDGSSYNEQFF.